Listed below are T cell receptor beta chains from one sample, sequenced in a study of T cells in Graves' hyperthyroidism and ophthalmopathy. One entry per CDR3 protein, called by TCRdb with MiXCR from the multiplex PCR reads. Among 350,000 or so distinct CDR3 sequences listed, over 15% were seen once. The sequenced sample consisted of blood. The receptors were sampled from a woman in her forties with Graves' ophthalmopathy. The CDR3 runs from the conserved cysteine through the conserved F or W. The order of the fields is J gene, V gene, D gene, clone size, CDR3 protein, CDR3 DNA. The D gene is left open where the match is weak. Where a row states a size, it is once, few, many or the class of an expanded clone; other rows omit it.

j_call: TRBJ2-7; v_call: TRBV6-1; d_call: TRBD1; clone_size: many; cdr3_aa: CASTRRQGISYEQYF; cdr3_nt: TGTGCCAGCACCCGGAGACAGGGTATATCCTACGAGCAGTACTTC
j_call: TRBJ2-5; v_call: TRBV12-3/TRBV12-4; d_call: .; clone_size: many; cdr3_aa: CASSYLTRQEETQYF; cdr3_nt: TGTGCCAGCAGCTATCTGACCCGACAGGAAGAGACCCAGTACTTC
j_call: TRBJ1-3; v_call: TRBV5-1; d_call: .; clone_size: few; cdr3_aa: CASSFQGVSGNTIYF; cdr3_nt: TGCGCCAGCAGCTTTCAAGGGGTCTCTGGAAACACCATATATTTT
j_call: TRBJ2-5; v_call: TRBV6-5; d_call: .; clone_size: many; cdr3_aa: CASSPFATGPVETQYF; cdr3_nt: TGTGCCAGCAGCCCCTTTGCCACAGGGCCCGTGGAGACCCAGTACTTC
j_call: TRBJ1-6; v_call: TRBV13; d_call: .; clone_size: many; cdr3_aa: CASSLTRSPLHF; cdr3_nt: TGTGCCAGCAGCTTAACCAGATCACCCCTCCACTTT
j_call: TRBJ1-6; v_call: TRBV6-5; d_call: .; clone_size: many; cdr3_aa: CASGWAPSSYNSPLHF; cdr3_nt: TGTGCCAGCGGGTGGGCTCCGAGCTCCTATAATTCACCCCTCCACTTT
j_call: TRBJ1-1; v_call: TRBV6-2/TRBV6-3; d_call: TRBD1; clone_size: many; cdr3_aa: CASSFGTAVEAFF; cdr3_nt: TGTGCCAGCAGTTTCGGGACAGCGGTCGAAGCTTTCTTT
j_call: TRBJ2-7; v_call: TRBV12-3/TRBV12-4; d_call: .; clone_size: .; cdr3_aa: CASSPTLGYEQYF; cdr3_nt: TGTGCCAGCAGTCCTACACTAGGATACGAGCAGTACTTC
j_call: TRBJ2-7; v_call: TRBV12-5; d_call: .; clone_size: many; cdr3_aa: CASGLVTGGTQDHEQYF; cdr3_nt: TGTGCTAGTGGTTTGGTTACGGGCGGGACCCAGGATCACGAGCAGTACTTC
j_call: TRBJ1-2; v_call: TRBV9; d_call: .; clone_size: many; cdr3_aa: CASSPSGQGLGYTF; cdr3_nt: TGTGCCAGCAGTCCCAGCGGGCAGGGCCTGGGCTACACCTTC
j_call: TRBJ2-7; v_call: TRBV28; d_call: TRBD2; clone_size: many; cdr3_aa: CASSLWGLAEIYEQYF; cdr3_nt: TGTGCCAGCAGTTTATGGGGTCTAGCGGAGATCTACGAGCAGTACTTC
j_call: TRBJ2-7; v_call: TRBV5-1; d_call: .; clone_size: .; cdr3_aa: CASSPGAANNYEQSF; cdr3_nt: TGCGCCAGCAGCCCGGGGGCAGCAAATAACTACGAGCAGTCCTTC
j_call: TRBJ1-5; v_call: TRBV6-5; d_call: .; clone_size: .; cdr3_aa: CASSYETGSNQPQHF; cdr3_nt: TGTGCCAGCAGTTACGAGACAGGTAGCAATCAGCCCCAGCATTTT
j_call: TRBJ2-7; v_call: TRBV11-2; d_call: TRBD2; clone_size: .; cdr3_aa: CASSLLSASGIYEQYF; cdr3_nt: TGTGCCAGCAGCTTACTCTCGGCTAGCGGAATTTACGAGCAGTACTTC
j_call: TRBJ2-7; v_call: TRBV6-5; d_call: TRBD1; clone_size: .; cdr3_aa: CASSYYGTAYEQYF; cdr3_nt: TGTGCCAGCAGTTACTATGGGACAGCCTACGAGCAGTACTTC
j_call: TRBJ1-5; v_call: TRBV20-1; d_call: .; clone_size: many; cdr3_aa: CSASHNQGRVGNQPQHF; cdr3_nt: TGCAGTGCTAGCCACAATCAGGGGAGGGTGGGCAATCAGCCCCAGCATTTT
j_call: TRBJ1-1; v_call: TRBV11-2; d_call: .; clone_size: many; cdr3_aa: CASIPFGALNTEAFF; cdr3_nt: TGTGCCAGCATCCCTTTTGGGGCCTTGAACACTGAAGCTTTCTTT
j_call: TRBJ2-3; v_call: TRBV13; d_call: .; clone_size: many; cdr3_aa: CASSLPGLAGGPSVADTQYF; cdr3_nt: .
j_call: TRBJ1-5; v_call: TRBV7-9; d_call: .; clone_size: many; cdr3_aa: CASSLEGTGQPQHF; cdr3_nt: TGTGCCAGCAGCTTAGAAGGAACTGGTCAGCCCCAGCATTTT
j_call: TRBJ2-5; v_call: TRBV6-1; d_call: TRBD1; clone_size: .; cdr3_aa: CASSHRTGGGQETQYF; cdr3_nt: TGTGCCAGCAGTCATAGGACAGGGGGCGGCCAAGAGACCCAGTACTTC
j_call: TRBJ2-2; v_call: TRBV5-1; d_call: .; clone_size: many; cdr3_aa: CASMMSGLNTGELFF; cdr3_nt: TGCGCCAGCATGATGAGCGGCTTGAACACCGGGGAGCTGTTTTTT
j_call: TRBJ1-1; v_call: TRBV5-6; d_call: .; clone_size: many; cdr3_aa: CASSFDRITEAFF; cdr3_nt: TGTGCCAGCAGCTTCGACAGGATCACTGAAGCTTTCTTT
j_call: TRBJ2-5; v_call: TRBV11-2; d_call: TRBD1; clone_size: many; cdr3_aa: CASSLKGAGETQYF; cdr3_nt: TGTGCCAGCAGCCTAAAGGGGGCAGGTGAGACCCAGTACTTC
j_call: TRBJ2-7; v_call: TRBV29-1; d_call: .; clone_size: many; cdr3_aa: CSVEGAGYEQYF; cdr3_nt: TGCAGCGTTGAAGGGGCAGGGTACGAGCAGTACTTC
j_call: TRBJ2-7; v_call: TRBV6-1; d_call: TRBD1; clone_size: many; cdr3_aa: CAIAGQGASEQYF; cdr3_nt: TGTGCCATAGCGGGACAGGGGGCCTCCGAGCAGTACTTC
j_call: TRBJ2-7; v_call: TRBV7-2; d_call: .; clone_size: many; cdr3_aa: CASREGMVEQYF; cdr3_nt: TGTGCCAGCAGGGAAGGGATGGTGGAGCAGTACTTC
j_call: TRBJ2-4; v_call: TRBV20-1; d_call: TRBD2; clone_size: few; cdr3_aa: CSATRLAGGPGYIQYF; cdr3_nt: TGCAGTGCTACTAGACTAGCGGGAGGGCCCGGGTACATTCAGTACTTC
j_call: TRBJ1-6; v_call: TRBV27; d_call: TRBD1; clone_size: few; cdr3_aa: CASSLNRGRSPLYF; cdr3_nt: TGTGCCAGCAGTTTAAACAGGGGGAGGTCACCCCTCTACTTT
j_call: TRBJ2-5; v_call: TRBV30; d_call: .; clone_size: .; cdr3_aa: CAWMGKETQYF; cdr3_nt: TGTGCCTGGATGGGGAAAGAGACCCAGTACTTC
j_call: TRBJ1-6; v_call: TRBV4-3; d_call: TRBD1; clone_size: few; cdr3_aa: CASSQVISGTGASPLHF; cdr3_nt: TGCGCCAGCAGCCAAGTAATTTCAGGGACAGGGGCTTCACCCCTCCACTTT
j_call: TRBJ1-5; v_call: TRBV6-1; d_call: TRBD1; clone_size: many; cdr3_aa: CASSEPPDRRNQPQHF; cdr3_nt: TGTGCCAGCAGTGAACCCCCGGACAGGCGAAATCAGCCCCAGCATTTT
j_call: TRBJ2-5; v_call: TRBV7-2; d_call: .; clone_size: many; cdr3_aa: CASSSTSSTQYF; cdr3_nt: TGTGCCAGCAGCTCCACTTCGAGCACCCAGTACTTC
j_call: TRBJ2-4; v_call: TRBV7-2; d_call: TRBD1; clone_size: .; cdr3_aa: CASSTSGDRVGFQYF; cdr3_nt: TGTGCCAGCAGCACCTCAGGGGACAGGGTTGGCTTTCAGTACTTC
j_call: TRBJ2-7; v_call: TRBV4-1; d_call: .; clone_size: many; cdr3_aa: CASSPRRSSYEQYF; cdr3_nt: TGCGCCAGCAGCCCGAGACGTAGCTCCTACGAGCAGTACTTC
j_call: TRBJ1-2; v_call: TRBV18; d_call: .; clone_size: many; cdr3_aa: CASSPPGLAGAYGYTF; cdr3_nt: TGTGCCAGCTCACCACCAGGCCTGGCAGGGGCCTATGGCTACACCTTC
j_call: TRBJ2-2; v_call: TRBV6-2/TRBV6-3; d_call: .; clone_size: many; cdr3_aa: CASSQWQHTGELFF; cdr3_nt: TGTGCCAGCAGCCAGTGGCAGCACACCGGGGAGCTGTTTTTT
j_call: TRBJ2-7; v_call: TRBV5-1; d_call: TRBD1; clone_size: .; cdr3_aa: CASSSGQPPYEQYF; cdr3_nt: TGCGCCAGCAGCTCGGGACAGCCCCCCTACGAGCAGTACTTC
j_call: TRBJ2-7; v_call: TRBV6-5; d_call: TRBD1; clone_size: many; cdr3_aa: CASNPPGQNYEQYF; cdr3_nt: TGTGCCAGCAATCCCCCGGGACAGAACTACGAGCAGTACTTC
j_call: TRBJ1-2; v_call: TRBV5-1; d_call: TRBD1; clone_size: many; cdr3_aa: CASSGGTGVYGYTF; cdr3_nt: TGCGCCAGCAGCGGCGGGACAGGGGTGTATGGCTACACCTTC
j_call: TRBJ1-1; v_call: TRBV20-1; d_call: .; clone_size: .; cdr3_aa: CSANPGGTNTEAFF; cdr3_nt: TGCAGTGCAAACCCCGGGGGGACTAACACTGAAGCTTTCTTT
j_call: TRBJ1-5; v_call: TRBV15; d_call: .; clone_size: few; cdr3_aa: CATSRDPNEPQHF; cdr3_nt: TGTGCCACCAGCAGAGACCCCAACGAGCCCCAGCATTTT
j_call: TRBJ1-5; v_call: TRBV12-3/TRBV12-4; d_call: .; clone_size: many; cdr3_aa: CASSLTSAGAQPQHF; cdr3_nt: TGTGCCAGCAGTTTAACGTCGGCAGGGGCTCAGCCCCAGCATTTT
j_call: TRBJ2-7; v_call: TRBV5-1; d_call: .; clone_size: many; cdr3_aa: CASTQDSSYEQYF; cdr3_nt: TGCGCCAGCACCCAAGACAGCTCCTACGAGCAGTACTTC
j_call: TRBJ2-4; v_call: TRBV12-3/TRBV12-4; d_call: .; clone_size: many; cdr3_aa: CASSPKPPGPKNIQYF; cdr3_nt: TGTGCCAGCAGTCCCAAACCCCCAGGGCCTAAAAACATTCAGTACTTC
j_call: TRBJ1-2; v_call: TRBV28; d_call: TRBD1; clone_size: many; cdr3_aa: CASSLLGQENYGYTF; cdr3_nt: TGTGCCAGCAGTTTATTAGGACAGGAGAACTATGGCTACACCTTC
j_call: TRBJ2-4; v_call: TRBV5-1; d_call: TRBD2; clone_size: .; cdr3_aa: CASRHSPGTNVKYF; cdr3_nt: TGCGCCAGCAGGCATTCACCCGGGACTAATGTTAAGTACTTC
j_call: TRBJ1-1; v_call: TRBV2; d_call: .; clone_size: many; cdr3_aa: CASSPGPNEAFF; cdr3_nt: TGTGCCAGCAGTCCGGGACCCAATGAAGCTTTCTTT
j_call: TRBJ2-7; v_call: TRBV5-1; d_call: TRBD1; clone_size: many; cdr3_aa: CASSRDRGSSYEQYF; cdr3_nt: TGCGCCAGCTCCCGGGACAGGGGAAGCTCCTACGAGCAGTACTTC
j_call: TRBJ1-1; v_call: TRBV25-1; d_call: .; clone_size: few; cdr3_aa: CASSETGYRNTEAFF; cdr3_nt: TGTGCCAGCAGTGAAACAGGGTATCGGAACACTGAAGCTTTCTTT
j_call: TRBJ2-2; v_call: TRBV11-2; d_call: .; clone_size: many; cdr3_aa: CASSLDTAGSGELFF; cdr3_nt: TGTGCCAGCAGCTTAGATACGGCGGGATCCGGGGAGCTGTTTTTT
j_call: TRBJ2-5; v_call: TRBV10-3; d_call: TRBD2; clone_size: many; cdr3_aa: CAISTLAGSQETQYF; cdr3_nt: TGTGCCATCAGTACTCTAGCGGGTAGCCAAGAGACCCAGTACTTC
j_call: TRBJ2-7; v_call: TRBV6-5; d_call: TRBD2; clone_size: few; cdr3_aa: CASSSGLALSYEQYF; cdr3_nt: TGTGCCAGCAGTTCAGGACTAGCCCTCTCCTACGAGCAGTACTTC
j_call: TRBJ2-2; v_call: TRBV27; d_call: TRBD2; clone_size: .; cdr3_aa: CASSDRLAVAGELFF; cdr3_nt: TGTGCCAGCAGTGATAGACTAGCGGTAGCCGGGGAGCTGTTTTTT
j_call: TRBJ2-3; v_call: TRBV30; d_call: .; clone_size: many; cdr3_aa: CAWRTGTSPNTDTQYF; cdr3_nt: TGTGCCTGGAGAACCGGGACTTCCCCAAACACAGATACGCAGTATTTT
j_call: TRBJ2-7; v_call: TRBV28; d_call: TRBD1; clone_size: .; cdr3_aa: CASSENRGLDEQYF; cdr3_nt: TGTGCCAGCAGTGAGAACAGGGGGCTCGACGAGCAGTACTTC
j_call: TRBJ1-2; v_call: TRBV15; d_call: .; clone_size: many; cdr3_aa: CATSRDQVEANYGYTF; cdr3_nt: TGTGCCACCAGCAGAGATCAGGTAGAAGCTAACTATGGCTACACCTTC
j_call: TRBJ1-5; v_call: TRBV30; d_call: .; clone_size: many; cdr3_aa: CAWRGTSNQPQHF; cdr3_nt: TGTGCCTGGAGGGGGACCAGCAATCAGCCCCAGCATTTT
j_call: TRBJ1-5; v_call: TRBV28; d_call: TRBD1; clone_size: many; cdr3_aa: CASSWTGKVQPQHF; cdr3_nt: TGTGCCAGCAGCTGGACAGGGAAAGTTCAGCCCCAGCATTTT
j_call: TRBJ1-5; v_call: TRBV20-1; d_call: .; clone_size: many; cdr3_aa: CSASSGSSNQPQHF; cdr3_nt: TGCAGTGCTAGCTCGGGATCCAGCAATCAGCCCCAGCATTTT